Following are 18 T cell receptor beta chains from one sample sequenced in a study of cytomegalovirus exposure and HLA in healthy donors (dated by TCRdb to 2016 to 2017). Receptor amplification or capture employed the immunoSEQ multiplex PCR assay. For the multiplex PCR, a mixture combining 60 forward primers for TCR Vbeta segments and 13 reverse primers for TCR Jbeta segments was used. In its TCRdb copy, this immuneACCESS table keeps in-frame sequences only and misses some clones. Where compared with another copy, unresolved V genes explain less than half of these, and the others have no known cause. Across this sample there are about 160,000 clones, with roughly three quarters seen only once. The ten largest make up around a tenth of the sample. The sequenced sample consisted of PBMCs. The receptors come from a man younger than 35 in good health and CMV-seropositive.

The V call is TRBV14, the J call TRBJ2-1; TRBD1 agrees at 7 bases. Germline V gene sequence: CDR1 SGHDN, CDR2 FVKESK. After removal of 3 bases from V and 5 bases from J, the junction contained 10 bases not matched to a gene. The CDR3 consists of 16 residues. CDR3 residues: CASSQKGQYLNNEQFF. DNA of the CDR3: TGTGCCAGCAGCCAGAAGGGACAGTACCTTAACAATGAGCAGTTCTTC.

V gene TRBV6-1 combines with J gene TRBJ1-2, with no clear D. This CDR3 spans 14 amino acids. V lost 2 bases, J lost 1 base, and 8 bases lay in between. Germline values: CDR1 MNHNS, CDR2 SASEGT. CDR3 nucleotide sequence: TGTGCCAGCAGTGAAAGCAACCATAACTATGGCTACACCTTC. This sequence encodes CASSESNHNYGYTF.

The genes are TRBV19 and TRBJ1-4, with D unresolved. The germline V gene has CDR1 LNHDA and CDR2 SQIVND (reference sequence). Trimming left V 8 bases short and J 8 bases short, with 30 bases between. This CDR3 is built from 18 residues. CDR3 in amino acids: CASGRFSYQMAVLEKLFF. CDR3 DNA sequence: TGTGCCAGTGGCCGTTTCTCTTATCAAATGGCGGTATTGGAAAAACTGTTTTTT.

Here the CDR3 reads CSVEIGGSNQPQHF. In DNA form, the CDR3 reads TGCAGCGTGGAGATCGGGGGTAGCAATCAGCCCCAGCATTTT. The V and J genes are TRBV29-1 and TRBJ1-5, with a tentative D call TRBD1 (5 bases). CDR1 SQVTM and CDR2 ANQGSEA come from the germline V gene. There are 14 residues in the CDR3. Between the trimmed V and J ends, which lost 6 bases and 0 bases, there was a span of 12 bases.

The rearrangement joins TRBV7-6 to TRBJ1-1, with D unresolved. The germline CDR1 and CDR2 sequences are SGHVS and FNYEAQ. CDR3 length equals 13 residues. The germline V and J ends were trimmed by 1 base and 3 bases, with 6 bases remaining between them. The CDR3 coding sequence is TGTGCCAGCAGCTTAGAGAGGCACACTGAAGCTTTCTTT. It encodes CASSLERHTEAFF. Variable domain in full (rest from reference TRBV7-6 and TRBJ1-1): GAGVSQSPRYKVTKRGQDVALRCDPISGHVSLYWYRQALGQGPEFLTYFNYEAQQDKSGLPNDRFSAERPEGSISTLTIQRTEQRDSAMYRCASSLERHTEAFFGQGTRLTVV.

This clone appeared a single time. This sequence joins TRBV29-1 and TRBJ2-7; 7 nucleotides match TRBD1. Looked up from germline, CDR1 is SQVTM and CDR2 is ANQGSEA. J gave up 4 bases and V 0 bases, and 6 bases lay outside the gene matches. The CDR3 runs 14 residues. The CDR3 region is CSVEDRDSGYEQYF. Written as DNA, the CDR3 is TGCAGCGTTGAAGACCGGGACAGTGGGTACGAGCAGTACTTC.

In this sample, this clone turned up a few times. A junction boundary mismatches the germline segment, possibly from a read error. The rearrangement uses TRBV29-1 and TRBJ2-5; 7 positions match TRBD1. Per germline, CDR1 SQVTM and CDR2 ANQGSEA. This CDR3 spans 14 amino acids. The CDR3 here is CSVEDRDPRGTQYF. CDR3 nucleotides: TGCAGCGTCGAAGACAGGGACCCCAGGGGGACCCAGTACTTC.

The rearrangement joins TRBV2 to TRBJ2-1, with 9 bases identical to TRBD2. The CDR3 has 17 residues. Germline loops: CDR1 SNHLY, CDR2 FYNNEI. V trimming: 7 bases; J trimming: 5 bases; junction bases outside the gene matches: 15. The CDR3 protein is CASKRLAVGFGNNEQFF. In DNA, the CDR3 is TGTGCCAGCAAACGACTAGCGGTGGGGTTTGGAAACAATGAGCAGTTCTTC.

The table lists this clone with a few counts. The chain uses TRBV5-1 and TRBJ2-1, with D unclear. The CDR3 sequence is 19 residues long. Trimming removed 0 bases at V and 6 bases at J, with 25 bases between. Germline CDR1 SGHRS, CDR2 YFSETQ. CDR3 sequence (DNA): TGCGCCAGCAGCTTGGAGTTATTTCGCTGGGCGCGATCTGGCAATGAGCAGTTCTTC. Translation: CASSLELFRWARSGNEQFF.

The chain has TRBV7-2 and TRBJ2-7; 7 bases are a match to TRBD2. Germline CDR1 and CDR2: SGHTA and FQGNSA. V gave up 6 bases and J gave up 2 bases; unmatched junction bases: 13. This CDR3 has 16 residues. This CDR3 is CASRQQTAGVTYEQYF. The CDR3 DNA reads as TGTGCCAGCAGACAACAGACGGCGGGGGTTACCTACGAGCAGTACTTC.

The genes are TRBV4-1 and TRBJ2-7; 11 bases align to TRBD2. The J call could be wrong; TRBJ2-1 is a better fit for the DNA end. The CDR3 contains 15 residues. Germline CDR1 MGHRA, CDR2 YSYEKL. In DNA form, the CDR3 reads TGCGCCAGCAGTCTGACTAGCGGGACCTACAATGAGCAGTTCTTC. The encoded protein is CASSLTSGTYNEQFF.

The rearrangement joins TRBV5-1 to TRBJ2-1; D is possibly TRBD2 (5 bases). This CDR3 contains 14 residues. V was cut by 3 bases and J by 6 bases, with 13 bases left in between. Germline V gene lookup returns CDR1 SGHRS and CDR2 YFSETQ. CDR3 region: CASSSDDYTNEQFF. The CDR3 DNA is TGCGCCAGCAGCTCGGATGACTATACCAATGAGCAGTTCTTC.

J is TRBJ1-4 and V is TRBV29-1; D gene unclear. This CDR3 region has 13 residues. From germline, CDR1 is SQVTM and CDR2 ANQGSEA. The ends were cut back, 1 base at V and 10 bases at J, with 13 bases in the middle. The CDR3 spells CSVEVSDGAKLFF. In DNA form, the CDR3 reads TGCAGCGTTGAAGTGAGCGATGGAGCAAAACTGTTTTTT.

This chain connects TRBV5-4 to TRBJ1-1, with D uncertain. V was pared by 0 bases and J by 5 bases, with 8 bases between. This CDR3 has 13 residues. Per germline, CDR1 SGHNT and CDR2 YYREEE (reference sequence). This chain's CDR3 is CASSLEGGTEAFF. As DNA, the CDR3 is TGTGCCAGCAGCTTGGAGGGAGGAACTGAAGCTTTCTTT. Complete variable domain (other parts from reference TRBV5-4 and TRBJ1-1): ETGVTQSPTHLIKTRGQQVTLRCSSQSGHNTVSWYQQALGQGPQFIFQYYREEENGRGNFPPRFSGLQFPNYSSELNVNALELDDSALYLCASSLEGGTEAFFGQGTRLTVV.

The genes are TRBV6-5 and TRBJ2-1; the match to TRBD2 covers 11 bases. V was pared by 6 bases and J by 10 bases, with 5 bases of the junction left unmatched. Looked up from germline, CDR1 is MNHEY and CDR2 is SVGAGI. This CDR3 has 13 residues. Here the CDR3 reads CASRLGLAGEQFF. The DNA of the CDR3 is TGTGCCAGCAGACTCGGACTAGCGGGCGAGCAGTTCTTC.

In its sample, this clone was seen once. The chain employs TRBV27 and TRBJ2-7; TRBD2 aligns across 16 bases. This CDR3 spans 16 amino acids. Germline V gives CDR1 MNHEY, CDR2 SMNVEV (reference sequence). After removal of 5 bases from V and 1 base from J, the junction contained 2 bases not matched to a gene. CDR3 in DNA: TGTGCCAGCAGTCTGGGACTAGCGGGAGGGTCCTACGAGCAGTACTTC. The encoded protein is CASSLGLAGGSYEQYF.

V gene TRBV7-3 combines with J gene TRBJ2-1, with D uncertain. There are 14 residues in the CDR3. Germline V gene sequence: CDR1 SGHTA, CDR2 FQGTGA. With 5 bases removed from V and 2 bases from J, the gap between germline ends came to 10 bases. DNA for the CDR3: TGTGCCAGCAGCCCCGGGTCCGCCTACAATGAGCAGTTCTTC. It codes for CASSPGSAYNEQFF.

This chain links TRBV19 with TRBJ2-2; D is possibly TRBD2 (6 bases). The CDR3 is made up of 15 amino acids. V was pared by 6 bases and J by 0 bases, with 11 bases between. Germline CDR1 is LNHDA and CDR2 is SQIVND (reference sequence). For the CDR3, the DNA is TGTGCCAGTAGATGGTCGGGGGCGAACACCGGGGAGCTGTTTTTT. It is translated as CASRWSGANTGELFF.